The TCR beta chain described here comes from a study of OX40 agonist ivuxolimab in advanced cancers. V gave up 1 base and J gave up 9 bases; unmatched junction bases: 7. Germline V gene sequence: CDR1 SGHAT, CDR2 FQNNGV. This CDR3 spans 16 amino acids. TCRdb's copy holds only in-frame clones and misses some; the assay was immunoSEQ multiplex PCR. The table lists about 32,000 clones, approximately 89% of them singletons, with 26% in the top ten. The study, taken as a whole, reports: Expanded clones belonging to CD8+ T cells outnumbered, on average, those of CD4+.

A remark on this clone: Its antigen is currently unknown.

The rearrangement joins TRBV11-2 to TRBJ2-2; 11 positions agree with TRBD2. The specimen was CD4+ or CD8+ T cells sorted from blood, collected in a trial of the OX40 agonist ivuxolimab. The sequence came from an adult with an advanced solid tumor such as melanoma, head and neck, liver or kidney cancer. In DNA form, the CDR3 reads TGTGCCAGCAGCTTAGGGGTAGCGGGAGGGCCTTGGGAGCTGTTTTTT. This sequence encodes CASSLGVAGGPWELFF.